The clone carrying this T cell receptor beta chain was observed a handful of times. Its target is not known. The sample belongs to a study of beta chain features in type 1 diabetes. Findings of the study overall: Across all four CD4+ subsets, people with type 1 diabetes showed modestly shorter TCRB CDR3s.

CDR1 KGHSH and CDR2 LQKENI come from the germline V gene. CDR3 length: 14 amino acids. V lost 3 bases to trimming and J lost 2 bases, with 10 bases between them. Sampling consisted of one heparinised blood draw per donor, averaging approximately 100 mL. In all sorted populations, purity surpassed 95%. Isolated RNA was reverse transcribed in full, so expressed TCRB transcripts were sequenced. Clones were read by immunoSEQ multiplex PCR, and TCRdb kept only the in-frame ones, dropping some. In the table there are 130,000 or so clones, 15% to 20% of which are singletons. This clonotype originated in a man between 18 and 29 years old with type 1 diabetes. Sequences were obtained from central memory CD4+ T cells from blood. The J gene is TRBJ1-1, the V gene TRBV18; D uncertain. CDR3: CASSPMTTNTEAFF. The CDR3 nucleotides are TGTGCCAGCTCACCCATGACAACCAACACTGAAGCTTTCTTT.